A single sample is the source of the 27 T cell receptor beta chains below, sequenced in a study of human T cells and chemical hapten exposure. TCRdb itself ran the RACE reads through MiXCR, one entry per CDR3 protein. The sample includes 89,000 or so distinct CDR3 sequences, roughly 8.5% of them seen just once. Documented time point: pre-sensitization, week 0. Treatment described: therapeutic diphenylcyclopropenone sensitization with weekly scalp DPC. The starting material was whole blood, obtained in connection with sensitization to the hapten diphenylcyclopropenone (DPC). All receptors come from a middle-aged man with alopecia areata. Some clones in this sample may be carry-over from other donors' samples.

Points on this clonotype: It may be a read error: a sequence one base away is much more abundant. The gene calls are TRBV7-6 and TRBJ1-5; TRBD1 agrees at 8 bases. The CDR3 has 16 amino acids. V shed 9 bases, J shed 0 bases, and the junction held 10 bases outside the gene matches. Germline V lookup: CDR1 SGHVS, CDR2 FNYEAQ. The CDR3 DNA reads TGTGCCAGAAGCCAAGGACAGGGCTATAGCAATCAGCCCCAGCATTTT. This translates into CARSQGQGYSNQPQHF.

V is TRBV5-1 and J is TRBJ2-3; D is uncertain. Trimming removed 4 bases at V and 4 bases at J, with 7 bases between. The V gene's germline CDR1 is SGHRS and CDR2 YFSETQ. The CDR3 spans 12 residues. CDR3 amino acids: CASSPDSDTQYF. Here the CDR3 DNA reads TGCGCCAGCAGCCCAGATTCAGATACGCAGTATTTT.

This clonotype showed up many times. This rearrangement joins TRBV10-3 to TRBJ2-1; a possible D gene is TRBD2 (6 bases). Germline V gene sequence: CDR1 ENHRY, CDR2 SYGVKD. V lost 10 bases and J lost 0, with 10 bases in between. The CDR3 loop spans 13 amino acids. Here the CDR3 DNA reads TGTGCCACCATAGCGGACTCCTACAATGAGCAGTTCTTC. This sequence encodes CATIADSYNEQFF.

The rearrangement joins TRBV5-8 to TRBJ1-2, with D possibly being TRBD1 (5 bases). Germline V lookup: CDR1 SGHTS, CDR2 YDEGEE. The germline V and J ends were trimmed by 4 bases and 4 bases, with 14 bases remaining between them. The CDR3 extends over 14 amino acids. The CDR3 DNA follows: TGTGCCAGCAGCCCCCAGCGGGGCCCCTATGGCTACACCTTC. Amino acid sequence: CASSPQRGPYGYTF. The full variable domain, rest sourced from reference TRBV5-8 and TRBJ1-2, is EAGVTQSPTHLIKTRGQQATLRCSPISGHTSVYWYQQALGLGLQFLLWYDEGEERNRGNFPPRFSGRQFPNYSSELNVNALELEDSALYLCASSPQRGPYGYTFGSGTRLTVV.

This clonotype was found many times. The chain combines TRBV27 with TRBJ1-1; D call uncertain. Trimming pared 0 bases from V and 3 bases from J, leaving 11 bases between. Germline V gives CDR1 MNHEY, CDR2 SMNVEV (reference sequence). This CDR3 spans 15 amino acids. CDR3 sequence: CASSLSLGTYTEAFF. The DNA for the CDR3 is TGTGCCAGCAGTTTATCGCTGGGTACGTACACTGAAGCTTTCTTT.

In its sample, this clonotype was seen many times. This sequence joins TRBV20-1 and TRBJ2-3, with TRBD2 identical over 8 bases. The V and J ends lost 3 bases and 2 bases, in that order; junction bases with no gene match: 4. There are 14 residues in the CDR3. Germline V CDR1 and CDR2: DFQATT, SNEGSKA (reference sequence). The CDR3 loop reads CSARGLGDTDTQYF. The CDR3 nucleotides are TGCAGTGCTAGGGGACTAGGCGACACAGATACGCAGTATTTT.

In its sample, this clonotype was seen many times. The genes are TRBV5-1 and TRBJ1-2; D is perhaps TRBD1 (6 bases). V was trimmed by 2 bases and J by 6 bases, leaving 17 bases between them. Looked up from germline, CDR1 is SGHRS and CDR2 is YFSETQ. This CDR3 has 15 residues. The CDR3 sequence: CASSFELQGGDGYTF. The CDR3 nucleotides read TGCGCCAGCAGCTTCGAACTACAGGGCGGCGATGGCTACACCTTC.

This clonotype was observed many times. V gene TRBV7-2 combines with J gene TRBJ1-5; D is uncertain. Looked up from germline, CDR1 is SGHTA and CDR2 is FQGNSA. The CDR3 totals 15 residues. With 0 bases removed from V and 2 bases from J, the gap between germline ends came to 8 bases. The CDR3 DNA sequence: TGTGCCAGCAGCTTAGCTCTGTTCGGCAATCAGCCCCAGCATTTT. As protein: CASSLALFGNQPQHF. Combining the CDR3 with reference TRBV7-2 and TRBJ1-5 gives the whole variable domain GAGVSQSPSNKVTEKGKDVELRCDPISGHTALYWYRQSLGQGLEFLIYFQGNSAPDKSGLPSDRFSAERTGGSVSTLTIQRTQQEDSAVYLCASSLALFGNQPQHFGDGTRLSIL.

This clonotype was seen repeatedly, ten times or more. The chain has TRBV10-3 and TRBJ1-5; D perhaps matches TRBD1 (6 bases). Trimming removed 4 bases at V and 6 bases at J, with 16 bases between. The CDR3 covers 15 residues. CDR1 is ENHRY, CDR2 SYGVKD, per germline. CDR3: CAISAGQGPGQPQHF. The CDR3 DNA reads TGTGCCATCAGTGCGGGGCAGGGGCCGGGTCAGCCCCAGCATTTT.

J is TRBJ1-1 and V is TRBV6-5; D gene unclear. The CDR3 extends over 13 amino acids. V was shortened by 6 bases and J by 11 bases, with 19 bases between the two germline ends. Germline V CDR1 and CDR2: MNHEY, SVGAGI. The CDR3 sequence is CASSSNSGRVAFF. CDR3 nucleotides: TGTGCCAGCAGCTCCAACTCGGGGAGGGTGGCTTTCTTT.

This clonotype was counted at least ten times. This chain links TRBV4-2 with TRBJ2-3, with 8 bases identical to TRBD2. Germline lookup yields CDR1 LGHNA and CDR2 YNFKEQ. The CDR3 totals 18 residues. With 1 base clipped from V and 3 bases from J, the junction kept 12 bases outside the gene matches. CDR3: CASSQVSLLGLATDTQYF. The CDR3 DNA is TGTGCCAGCAGCCAAGTGTCCCTATTAGGACTAGCTACAGATACGCAGTATTTT.

This clonotype was seen only a few times. The rearrangement uses TRBV7-2 and TRBJ2-6; D is possibly TRBD1 (5 bases). CDR3 size: 16 residues. Germline loops: CDR1 SGHTA, CDR2 FQGNSA. Trimming shortened V by 4 bases and J by 0 bases, and 10 bases separated the two germline ends. The CDR3 region is CASSSGSYSGANVLTF. DNA for the CDR3: TGTGCCAGCAGCTCAGGGTCCTACTCTGGGGCCAACGTCCTGACTTTC.

The table lists this clonotype with many counts. The V and J genes are TRBV18 and TRBJ1-2; D is ambiguous. Germline CDR1 KGHSH, CDR2 LQKENI. Deletions cut 2 bases from V and 0 bases from J, with 10 bases between. The CDR3 is made up of 15 amino acids. DNA for the CDR3: TGTGCCAGCTCACCATTCGGCAGTACTAACTATGGCTACACCTTC. The encoded protein is CASSPFGSTNYGYTF.

J is TRBJ2-3 and V is TRBV28; 8 bases match TRBD2. This CDR3 has 15 residues. The germline gives CDR1 MDHEN, CDR2 SYDVKM. The V segment lost 1 base and the J segment 1 base; nucleotides outside the gene matches: 1. The CDR3 coding sequence is TGTGCCAGCAGTTTATCGACTAGCGGCACAGATACGCAGTATTTT. It yields the protein CASSLSTSGTDTQYF.

This clonotype has a handful of counts. This sequence joins TRBV18 and TRBJ2-7; D not resolved. Per germline, CDR1 KGHSH and CDR2 LQKENI. The V gene lost 3 bases and the J gene lost 7 bases, with 10 bases spanning the gap. The CDR3 loop spans 12 amino acids. In nucleotides, the CDR3 is TGTGCCAGCTCACCCGTCGAAGGGGAGCAGTACTTC. It translates to CASSPVEGEQYF.

This clonotype was seen ten or more times. V is TRBV12-3 or TRBV12-4 and J is TRBJ1-3; D call uncertain. The CDR3 is 12 amino acids. V was shortened by 6 bases and J by 0 bases, with 3 bases between the two germline ends. The CDR3 sequence is CASRGSGNTIYF. In DNA, the CDR3 is TGTGCCAGCAGAGGCTCTGGAAACACCATATATTTT.

This clonotype was picked up many times. As DNA, the CDR3 is TGTGCCAGCAGTGAAGCTCGCGCCAGGGGTATCGATACGCAGTATTTT. This sequence encodes CASSEARARGIDTQYF. The rearrangement joins TRBV7-2 to TRBJ2-3, with TRBD1 as a possible D gene (6 bases). V lost 6 bases and J lost 6, with 22 bases in between. Germline CDR1 and CDR2: SGHTA and FQGNSA. There are 16 residues in the CDR3.

Only a few counts were recorded for this clonotype. The rearrangement uses TRBV4-2 and TRBJ1-6; TRBD1 is a possible D gene (5 bases). Trimming removed 7 bases at V and 8 bases at J, with 15 bases between. The CDR3 covers 14 residues. The germline V gene has CDR1 LGHNA and CDR2 YNFKEQ. CDR3 sequence (DNA): TGTGCCAGCAAAAGAGGGGAAATATATTCACCCCTCCACTTT. As protein: CASKRGEIYSPLHF.

Many counts were recorded for this clonotype. The V gene is TRBV29-1, the J gene TRBJ1-1; tentatively, D is TRBD1 (5 bases). CDR1 is SQVTM and CDR2 is ANQGSEA in the germline V gene. CDR3 length: 14 residues. With 6 bases removed from V and 4 bases from J, the gap between germline ends came to 18 bases. The CDR3 reads CSVKVVRDPTEAFF. In DNA, the CDR3 is TGCAGCGTGAAGGTAGTACGGGACCCCACTGAAGCTTTCTTT.

The chain is built from TRBV6-2 or TRBV6-3 and TRBJ1-1; D unclear. The ends were cut back, 0 bases at V and 4 bases at J, with 12 bases in the middle. This CDR3 is 15 amino acids long. Germline assignment: CDR1 MNHEY and CDR2 SVGEGT. The CDR3 reads CASSYSSGLSTEAFF. The CDR3 region has the DNA TGTGCCAGCAGTTACTCGAGCGGGTTGAGCACTGAAGCTTTCTTT.

This clonotype was found many times. The genes are TRBV27 and TRBJ1-2; D is possibly TRBD1 (6 bases). Germline V lookup: CDR1 MNHEY, CDR2 SMNVEV (reference sequence). The length of the CDR3 is 16 residues. Trimming removed 6 bases from V and 2 bases from J, with 19 bases in between. This CDR3 is CASSLRVQGDNYGYTF. As DNA, the CDR3 is TGTGCCAGCAGCCTAAGAGTACAGGGAGACAACTATGGCTACACCTTC.

This clonotype has ten or more counts. The V gene is TRBV6-5, the J gene TRBJ2-6; D gene unclear. The V gene lost 0 bases and the J gene lost 2 bases, with 11 bases spanning the gap. The CDR3 contains 17 residues. CDR1 and CDR2 (germline): MNHEY, SVGAGI. DNA of the CDR3: TGTGCCAGCAGTTACTCGTTTGGGGAAGCTGGGGCCAACGTCCTGACTTTC. Its protein is CASSYSFGEAGANVLTF.

This clonotype was recorded many times. CDR3 in amino acids: CASSLGLADNEQFF. DNA of the CDR3: TGTGCCAGTAGTTTGGGACTAGCGGACAATGAGCAGTTCTTC. The V and J genes are TRBV19 and TRBJ2-1; TRBD2 aligns across 11 bases. V lost 5 bases, J lost 5 bases, and 2 bases stayed unmatched. CDR1 is LNHDA and CDR2 is SQIVND in the germline V gene (reference sequence). This CDR3 is built from 14 residues. The entire variable domain, with the rest obtained from reference TRBV19 and TRBJ2-1, is as follows: DGGITQSPKYLFRKEGQNVTLSCEQNLNHDAMYWYRQDPGQGLRLIYYSQIVNDFQKGDIAEGYSVSREKKESFPLTVTSAQKNPTAFYLCASSLGLADNEQFFGPGTRLTVL.

The chain couples TRBV30 to TRBJ1-1, with D possibly being TRBD1 (6 bases). Looked up from germline, CDR1 is GTSNPN and CDR2 is SVGIG (reference sequence). Deletions cut 4 bases from V and 8 bases from J, with 17 bases between. The CDR3 is made up of 13 amino acids. CDR3 DNA sequence: TGTGCCTGGATGAAACAGGGTTTAACCGAAGCTTTCTTT. Amino acid sequence: CAWMKQGLTEAFF.

This clonotype was found a few times. The chain combines TRBV25-1 with TRBJ2-7, with 9 positions matching TRBD1. With 5 bases clipped from V and 0 bases from J, the junction kept 8 bases outside the gene matches. Looked up from germline, CDR1 is MGHDK and CDR2 is SYGVNS. The CDR3 is made up of 16 amino acids. CDR3 sequence reads: CASSRGGDRASYEQYV. The CDR3 DNA sequence: TGTGCCAGCAGTAGGGGGGGGGACAGGGCCTCCTACGAGCAGTACGTC.

This clonotype has only a few counts. The chain carries TRBV24-1 and TRBJ2-7; 10 positions agree with TRBD1. The CDR3 totals 18 residues. The germline CDR1 and CDR2 sequences are KGHDR and SFDVKD. Trimming at V came to 10 bases and at J to 4 bases, leaving 21 bases not matched to a gene. CDR3 nucleotides: TGTGCCACGCGAACAGGGGACAGGGGTCCGATCGAGGATTACGAGCAGTACGTC. As protein: CATRTGDRGPIEDYEQYV.

The J gene is TRBJ2-3, the V gene TRBV6-1; D gene ambiguous. V lost 1 base to trimming and J lost 1 base, with 12 bases between them. Germline CDR1 MNHNS, CDR2 SASEGT. The CDR3 length is 16 residues. CDR3: CASSEVFFSGTDTQYF. CDR3 coding DNA: TGTGCCAGCAGTGAAGTATTTTTCAGCGGCACAGATACGCAGTATTTT.